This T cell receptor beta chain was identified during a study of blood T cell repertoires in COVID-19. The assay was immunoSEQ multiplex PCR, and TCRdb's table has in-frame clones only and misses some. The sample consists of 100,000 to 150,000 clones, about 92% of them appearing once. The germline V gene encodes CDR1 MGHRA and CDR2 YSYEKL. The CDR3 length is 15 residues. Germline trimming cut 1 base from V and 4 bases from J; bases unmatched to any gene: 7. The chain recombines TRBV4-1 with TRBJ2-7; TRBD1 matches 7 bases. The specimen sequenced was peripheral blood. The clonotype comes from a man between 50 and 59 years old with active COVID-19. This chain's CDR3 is CASSQATGTVYEQYF. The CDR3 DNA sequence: TGCGCCAGCAGCCAAGCAACCGGGACAGTTTACGAGCAGTACTTC.